A selection of T cell receptor beta chains follows, all from one sample in a study of blood T cells in healthy people across ages. One entry per CDR3 protein, called by TCRdb with MiXCR from the 5' RACE reads. The sample lists 540,000 or so distinct CDR3 sequences; 27% were seen once. The specimen sequenced was blood. The receptors come from a woman between 65 and 79 years old in good health. CDR3s include the opening cysteine and the closing phenylalanine or tryptophan. The D gene is left open where the match is weak. Clone size is not always given. Where it is, it says once, few, many or a class for expanded clones.

few	TRBV9	TRBJ1-2	TRBD1	TGTGCCAGCAGCGCGCAACAGGGGAACTATGGCTACACCTTC	CASSAQQGNYGYTF
-	TRBV10-3	TRBJ2-5	TRBD2	TGTGCCATCAGTCCACTAGCGGGGGGAGGAAAAGAGACCCAGTACTTC	CAISPLAGGGKETQYF
few	TRBV7-2	TRBJ1-2	TRBD1	TGTGCCAGCAGCTTTGCAGACAGGGGCGTTTATGGCTACACCTTC	CASSFADRGVYGYTF
many	TRBV12-5	TRBJ1-2	-	TGTGCTAGTGGTTTCGACAGGCCCCCCTATGGCTACACCTTC	CASGFDRPPYGYTF
few	TRBV24-1	TRBJ2-1	-	TGTGCCACCAGTGATTTCCCTGGGGGTAATGAGCAGTTCTTC	CATSDFPGGNEQFF
once	TRBV5-1	TRBJ2-1	TRBD1	TGCGCCAGCAGCTTGGCGGGACAGGGGTGCAATGAGCAGTTCTTC	CASSLAGQGCNEQFF
-	TRBV9	TRBJ1-6	-	TGTGCCAGCAGCGCCCAAGTCACGGCGGGTTCACCCCTCCACTTT	CASSAQVTAGSPLHF
-	TRBV20-1	TRBJ1-4	-	TGCAGTGCTAGAGGTTTTTTGAGTTCCCAATCTAATGAAAAACTGTTTTTT	CSARGFLSSQSNEKLFF
few	TRBV5-1	TRBJ1-2	-	TGCGCCAGCAGCTTGGTTGGGGGGGACGGCTACACCTTC	CASSLVGGDGYTF
few	TRBV7-2	TRBJ2-7	TRBD2	TGTGCCAGCAGCTTAGAGCGGGGGGGCCTCCTCGAGCAGTACTTC	CASSLERGGLLEQYF
-	TRBV20-1	TRBJ2-4	-	TGCAGTGCTAGAGTACTTACAGGGACCAAAAACATTCAGTACTTC	CSARVLTGTKNIQYF
-	TRBV6-1	TRBJ2-3	-	TGTGCCAGCAGTAATCGGGACGGGGATACGCAGTATTTT	CASSNRDGDTQYF
few	TRBV27	TRBJ2-7	-	TGTGCCAGCAGTTTCAGGGGTTCTGAGTACTTC	CASSFRGSEYF
-	TRBV7-9	TRBJ2-7	-	TGTGCCAGCAGCTTAGTAGGCAGGGGAGGAAACGAGCAGTACTTC	CASSLVGRGGNEQYF
-	TRBV20-1	TRBJ1-2	-	TGCAGTGCTAGAGGGCAGGCAGGGCATGGCTACACCTTC	CSARGQAGHGYTF
few	TRBV27	TRBJ2-3	-	TGTGCCAGCAGACGTGAAAGTGCTGGCACAGATACGCAGTATTTT	CASRRESAGTDTQYF
-	TRBV20-1	TRBJ2-5	TRBD2	TGCAGTGCGATGCGGACTAGCGGGATAGAGACCCAGTACTTC	CSAMRTSGIETQYF
few	TRBV29-1	TRBJ2-5	TRBD1	TGCAGCGTGGCCCGGGACAGGGGGCTCGAGACCCAGTACTTC	CSVARDRGLETQYF
few	TRBV7-2	TRBJ1-2	TRBD1	TGTGCCAGCAGCCCCACTGGACAGGCTAACTATGGCTACACCTTC	CASSPTGQANYGYTF
-	TRBV10-3	TRBJ2-3	-	TGTGCCATCAGTGAGACAAGGAGGGCCACAGATACGCAGTATTTT	CAISETRRATDTQYF
few	TRBV6-2/TRBV6-3	TRBJ1-4	-	TGTGCCAGCAGTTCCGCGCCGGCGGGGCTGTTTTTT	CASSSAPAGLFF
many	TRBV7-2	TRBJ2-7	-	TGTGCCAGCAGCCTCCTAGCGTTAAGCTCCTACGAGCAGTACTTC	CASSLLALSSYEQYF
-	TRBV9	TRBJ2-3	TRBD2	TGTGCCAGCAGCGCTAGACTAGCGGGCGCAGATACGCAGTATTTT	CASSARLAGADTQYF
-	TRBV2	TRBJ2-3	-	TGTGCCAGCAGTCGTATGGGGGGTACAGATACGCAGTATTTT	CASSRMGGTDTQYF
few	TRBV6-2/TRBV6-3	TRBJ2-7	TRBD2	TGTGCCAGCAACCTAGACCGGACTAGCAGGGGACACGAGCAGTACTTC	CASNLDRTSRGHEQYF
-	TRBV10-3	TRBJ2-6	-	TGTGCCATCAGTGAGCGGGGCGCAGGCTCTGGGGCCAACGTCCTGACTTTC	CAISERGAGSGANVLTF
few	TRBV27	TRBJ1-3	-	TGTGCCAGCAGTTTAAGGGGGATGAACTCTGGAAACACCATATATTTT	CASSLRGMNSGNTIYF
many	TRBV5-1	TRBJ1-2	-	TGCGCCAGCAGCCCAGACAGGACTAACTATGGCTACACCTTC	CASSPDRTNYGYTF
-	TRBV12-3/TRBV12-4	TRBJ2-2	-	TGTGCCAGCAGTTCTACAGCCCACACCGGGGAGCTGTTTTTT	CASSSTAHTGELFF
-	TRBV28	TRBJ2-3	-	TGTGCCAGCAGCTTCCAGCGGCCCCGCACAGATACGCAGTATTTT	CASSFQRPRTDTQYF
few	TRBV20-1	TRBJ1-2	TRBD1	TGCAGTGCTACTAAACGGACAGGGGGCGACTATGGCTACACCTTC	CSATKRTGGDYGYTF
few	TRBV12-3/TRBV12-4	TRBJ1-1	-	TGTGCCAGCAGTTTGGGGATATCCACTGAAGCTTTCTTT	CASSLGISTEAFF
-	TRBV24-1	TRBJ1-2	-	TGTGCCACCATGGGACAAACGTATGGCTACACCTTC	CATMGQTYGYTF
-	TRBV11-2	TRBJ2-1	-	TGTGCCAGCAGCTTAGTGGTGAAGACCTACAATGAGCAGTTCTTC	CASSLVVKTYNEQFF
-	TRBV7-2	TRBJ2-5	-	TGTGCCAACAGCTCCTCCCCCGAGACAGGGACCCAGTACTTC	CANSSSPETGTQYF
-	TRBV5-5	TRBJ2-7	-	TGTGCCAGCAGCTTCGCAGGATCGCTCTCCTACGAGCAGTACTTC	CASSFAGSLSYEQYF
many	TRBV29-1	TRBJ2-7	-	TGCAGCGTTGAATCCGGGAGACTCTACGAGCAGTACTTC	CSVESGRLYEQYF
-	TRBV12-3/TRBV12-4	TRBJ2-5	TRBD2	TGTGCCAGCGGTATGGCAAGCGGGGGCCAAGAGACCCAGTACTTC	CASGMASGGQETQYF
-	TRBV7-9	TRBJ2-5	TRBD2	TGTGCCAGCAGCTTCCTCACTAGCGGGGGGACCAGATACCAAGAGACCCAGTGCTTC	CASSFLTSGGTRYQETQCF
few	TRBV25-1	TRBJ2-7	TRBD1	TGTGCCAGCAGTGGAATTGGGGACAGGGGGCGCGAGCAGTACTTC	CASSGIGDRGREQYF
-	TRBV3-1	TRBJ2-3	-	TGTGCCAGCAGCCTCAGGACTAACACAGATACGCAGTATTTT	CASSLRTNTDTQYF
many	TRBV29-1	TRBJ2-3	-	TGCAGCGTTAAGGTTATGGATACGCAGTATTTT	CSVKVMDTQYF
-	TRBV5-5	TRBJ1-2	TRBD1	TGTGCCAGCAGCTTTAACAGGGGGGACTATGGCTACACCTTC	CASSFNRGDYGYTF
-	TRBV7-2	TRBJ2-3	-	TGTGCCAGCAGCTTAGGCTACACTAGCACAGATACGCAGTATTTT	CASSLGYTSTDTQYF
-	TRBV7-2	TRBJ1-1	-	TGTGCCAGCAGCTTCTCACGGGCTGAAGCTTTCTTT	CASSFSRAEAFF
-	TRBV6-5	TRBJ1-1	-	TGTGCCAGCGCAGGTTTGAACACTGAAGCTTTCTTT	CASAGLNTEAFF
-	TRBV7-2	TRBJ1-2	-	TGTGCCAGCAGCTCCAATGAGGGCCATGGCTACACCTTC	CASSSNEGHGYTF
few	TRBV5-1	TRBJ2-1	-	TGCGCCAGCAGCTTGGAACTGGGCTCCTACAATGAGCAGTTCTTC	CASSLELGSYNEQFF
-	TRBV2	TRBJ2-2	-	TGTGCCAGCAGTGAAGAACAGGAGAACACCGGGGAGCTGTTTTTT	CASSEEQENTGELFF
once	TRBV30	TRBJ2-2	-	TGTGCCTGGAGTGGGATTAACACCGGGGAGCTGTTTTTT	CAWSGINTGELFF
-	TRBV9	TRBJ1-1	-	TGTGCCAGCACATTGGACAGCATGAACACTGAAGCTTTCTTT	CASTLDSMNTEAFF
-	TRBV7-9	TRBJ1-4	-	TGTGCCAGCAGCTTCGATGTGGAGAACCTGTTTTTT	CASSFDVENLFF
-	TRBV5-1	TRBJ2-7	-	TGCGCCAGTAGCCTCGGATGGTACGAGCAGTACTTC	CASSLGWYEQYF
-	TRBV29-1	TRBJ1-2	-	TGCAGCGTTTGGACAGAAACCTACACCTTC	CSVWTETYTF
few	TRBV2	TRBJ1-1	TRBD1	TGTGCCAGCAGAGGACAGGGGCCTGAAGCTTTCTTT	CASRGQGPEAFF
-	TRBV11-1	TRBJ2-1	TRBD2	TGTGCCAGCAGCTCGTACCGGAGCGGGGGAGGGCCCTTCTTC	CASSSYRSGGGPFF